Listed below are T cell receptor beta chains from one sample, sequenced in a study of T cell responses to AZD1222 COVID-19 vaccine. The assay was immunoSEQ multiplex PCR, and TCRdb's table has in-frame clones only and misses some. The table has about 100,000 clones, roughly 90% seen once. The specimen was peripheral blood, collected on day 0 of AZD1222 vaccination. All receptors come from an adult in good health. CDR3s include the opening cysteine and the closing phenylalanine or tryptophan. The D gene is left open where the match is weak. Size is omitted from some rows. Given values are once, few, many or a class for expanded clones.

TGTGCCAGCAGCCTGGGCCTAGCTGGGGAGACCCAGTACTTC | CASSLGLAGETQYF | - | - | TRBJ2-5 | TRBV7-9
TGTGCCAGCAAGGAGGGGGCGGGCCTAGCGCACACCGGGGAGCTGTTTTTT | CASKEGAGLAHTGELFF | - | - | TRBJ2-2 | TRBV2
TGCGCCAGCAGCCAAGGACTCGAGGCACAGCCCCAGCATTTT | CASSQGLEAQPQHF | - | - | TRBJ1-5 | TRBV4-3
TGTGCCAGCAGTTTGTTTGGGGCCGACGCTTTCTTT | CASSLFGADAFF | - | - | TRBJ1-1 | TRBV12-3/TRBV12-4
TGTGCCAGCAGTGAGGACGCGACAACTAATGAAAAACTGTTTTTT | CASSEDATTNEKLFF | - | - | TRBJ1-4 | TRBV6-1
TGTGCCAGCAGTCTGGGACTAGCGGGGCAAAATGAGCAGTTCTTC | CASSLGLAGQNEQFF | - | TRBD2 | TRBJ2-1 | TRBV6-2/TRBV6-3
TGTGCCAGCACCTACCGGCCCTCCGGGGGCTACACCTTC | CASTYRPSGGYTF | - | - | TRBJ1-2 | TRBV12-3/TRBV12-4
TGTGCCAGTGGCGAGGGGTTTATGAACACTGAAGCTTTCTTT | CASGEGFMNTEAFF | few | - | TRBJ1-1 | TRBV19
TGTGCCAGCAGCCGACACACCCTGAACACTGAAGCTTTCTTT | CASSRHTLNTEAFF | - | - | TRBJ1-1 | TRBV14
TGTGCCAGCGGGGGTAGCGGACACAATGAGCAGTTCTTC | CASGGSGHNEQFF | - | - | TRBJ2-1 | TRBV6-5
TGTGCCAGCAGCAGCAGGGTCTTCCAAGAGACCCAGTACTTC | CASSSRVFQETQYF | - | - | TRBJ2-5 | TRBV5-4
TGTGCCAGCAGTTTCCAAGAGACCCAGTACTTC | CASSFQETQYF | - | - | TRBJ2-5 | TRBV27
TGTGCCAGCAGCCCCGGGATAGCGGGAGGTGAGGAGACCCAGTACTTC | CASSPGIAGGEETQYF | - | TRBD2 | TRBJ2-5 | TRBV5-4
TGTGCCAGCAGCTTAGCGGGACAGGGAGGGCCTTATGGCTACACCTTC | CASSLAGQGGPYGYTF | - | TRBD1 | TRBJ1-2 | TRBV7-6
TGTGCCAGCAGCCCCGAGGACAAAGGATCCACCGGGGAGCTGTTTTTT | CASSPEDKGSTGELFF | few | - | TRBJ2-2 | TRBV7-9
TGTGCCAGCAGCTTGGAAGGAAGGCCCTATGGCTACACCTTC | CASSLEGRPYGYTF | - | - | TRBJ1-2 | TRBV5-4
TGTGCCAGCTCACCACAATGGCGGGGAACCACAGATACGCAGTATTTT | CASSPQWRGTTDTQYF | - | - | TRBJ2-3 | TRBV18
TGTGCCAGCTCACCTTCGGTAGATACGCAGTATTTT | CASSPSVDTQYF | once | - | TRBJ2-3 | TRBV18
TGCGCCAGCAGCTTGGAAGGGCAGACGAACACTGAAGCTTTCTTT | CASSLEGQTNTEAFF | - | - | TRBJ1-1 | TRBV5-1
TGTGCCAGCAGCTTCTCGGACTCAGATTACGAGCAGTACTTC | CASSFSDSDYEQYF | - | - | TRBJ2-7 | TRBV7-2
TGTGCCAGCAGTGAATTAAACAAAGCAGACACTGAAGCTTTCTTT | CASSELNKADTEAFF | - | - | TRBJ1-1 | TRBV25-1
TGTGCAAGCAGCGCGATGTCTGGGGCCAACGTCCTGACTTTC | CASSAMSGANVLTF | - | - | TRBJ2-6 | TRBV9
TGCAGTGCTAGTCCGGGGACCACTGAAGCTTTCTTT | CSASPGTTEAFF | - | - | TRBJ1-1 | TRBV20-1
TGTGCCAGCAGTGGGGTGGCTAGCGGGATTGGCGAGCAGTACTTC | CASSGVASGIGEQYF | - | TRBD2 | TRBJ2-7 | TRBV2
TGTGCCAGCAGCTTTCAGAATTCACCCCTCCACTTT | CASSFQNSPLHF | - | - | TRBJ1-6 | TRBV7-2
TGTGCCAGCAGTACGAACACCGGGGAGCTGTTTTTT | CASSTNTGELFF | - | - | TRBJ2-2 | TRBV12-3/TRBV12-4
TGTGCCAGCAGTCCGCAGACGTCGCGTTCACCCCTCCACTTT | CASSPQTSRSPLHF | - | - | TRBJ1-6 | TRBV27
TGTGCCAGCAGCTTATCTTGGGGAATCACCGGGGAGCTGTTTTTT | CASSLSWGITGELFF | - | - | TRBJ2-2 | TRBV7-6
TGTGCCAGCAGTCCAGGGGGCCTCGATGAGCAGTTCTTC | CASSPGGLDEQFF | - | TRBD1 | TRBJ2-1 | TRBV12-3/TRBV12-4
TGTGCCAGCAGCAAAAGAGGGACAGCCTATCAGCCCCAGCATTTT | CASSKRGTAYQPQHF | - | TRBD1 | TRBJ1-5 | TRBV6-2/TRBV6-3
TGTGCCACCAGCAGAGATGGGACAGACAATCAGCCCCAGCATTTT | CATSRDGTDNQPQHF | - | TRBD1 | TRBJ1-5 | TRBV15
TGTGCCAGCTCACCAAAGGGCGCCAATTCACCCCTCCACTTT | CASSPKGANSPLHF | - | - | TRBJ1-6 | TRBV18
TGCGCCAGCAGCCAAGATGCCAGAAATCAGCCCCAGCATTTT | CASSQDARNQPQHF | - | - | TRBJ1-5 | TRBV4-1
TGCAGCGTTGAGGACAGGGTTTTCCCCCTATCGAGAAAGACAGATACGCAGTATTTT | CSVEDRVFPLSRKTDTQYF | - | TRBD1 | TRBJ2-3 | TRBV29-1
TGTGCCAGCAGCTTGATCGCGGGGGGGGGCACAGATACGCAGTATTTT | CASSLIAGGGTDTQYF | - | TRBD2 | TRBJ2-3 | TRBV5-6
TGTGCCAGCTCACCCACCGAAGCTGACGAGCAGTACTTC | CASSPTEADEQYF | - | - | TRBJ2-7 | TRBV18
TGTGCCAGTAGTCAATCCGGGACAGGGGTTCTCCCATACGAGCAGTACTTC | CASSQSGTGVLPYEQYF | once | TRBD1 | TRBJ2-7 | TRBV19
TGTGCCAGCAGTTACCCCCGAGACACTGAAGCTTTCTTT | CASSYPRDTEAFF | - | - | TRBJ1-1 | TRBV6-2/TRBV6-3
TGTGCCAGCAGCTTAGAAGTCCTAGCGGGATATACAGAGACCCAGTACTTC | CASSLEVLAGYTETQYF | - | TRBD2 | TRBJ2-5 | TRBV11-2
TGCGCCAGCAGTCAACAAATCGGAGTCCGCCGTACCTCCTATGGCTACACCTTC | CASSQQIGVRRTSYGYTF | - | - | TRBJ1-2 | TRBV23-1
TGCGCCAGCAGCCAAAGCCCACTAGCGGGGGATGAGCAGTTCTTC | CASSQSPLAGDEQFF | - | TRBD2 | TRBJ2-1 | TRBV4-1
TGTGCCAGCAGCTTAGGGGCACAGAATGAAAAACTGTTTTTT | CASSLGAQNEKLFF | - | - | TRBJ1-4 | TRBV7-8
TGTGCCAGCAGCCCTTCGAGCACCGGGGAGCTGTTTTTT | CASSPSSTGELFF | - | - | TRBJ2-2 | TRBV14
TGTGCCACCAGTGTTAATAGGAGGGGCACCTACAATGAGCAGTTCTTC | CATSVNRRGTYNEQFF | - | - | TRBJ2-1 | TRBV24-1
TGTGCCAGCAGCTTAGGAAACACCATATATTTT | CASSLGNTIYF | few | - | TRBJ1-3 | TRBV11-2
TGTGCCAGCAGCTCCACGGGGTCCCAGTACTTC | CASSSTGSQYF | - | - | TRBJ2-5 | TRBV12-3/TRBV12-4
TGCAGTGCTAGCGTCACCTACGAGCAGTACTTC | CSASVTYEQYF | - | - | TRBJ2-7 | TRBV20-1
TGTGCCAGCAGTCTCCGGGCTAGCGGGAGTCCAGATACGCAGTATTTT | CASSLRASGSPDTQYF | once | TRBD2 | TRBJ2-3 | TRBV6-2/TRBV6-3
TGTGCCAGCAGCGTAGTTGAGGGGTCAGCCCAGCATTTT | CASSVVEGSAQHF | - | - | TRBJ1-5 | TRBV9
TGTGCCAGTAGTATCAGGAAGGAAGACAATGAGCAGTTCTTC | CASSIRKEDNEQFF | once | - | TRBJ2-1 | TRBV19
TGTGCCAGCAGCCAAGTTGAGGATTCACCCCTCCACTTT | CASSQVEDSPLHF | - | - | TRBJ1-6 | TRBV3-1/TRBV3-2